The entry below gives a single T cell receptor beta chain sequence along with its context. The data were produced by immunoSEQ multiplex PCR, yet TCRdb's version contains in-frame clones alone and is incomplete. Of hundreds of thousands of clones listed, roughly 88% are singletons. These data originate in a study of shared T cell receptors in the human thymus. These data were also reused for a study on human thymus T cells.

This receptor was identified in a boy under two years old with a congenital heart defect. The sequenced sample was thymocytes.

CDR3 nucleotides: TGCGCCAGCAGCCAAGAGGTCACCGCCCTAGGACAGGGTAGGCTGAACACTGAAGCTTTCTTT. This codes for CASSQEVTALGQGRLNTEAFF. V gene TRBV4-3 combines with J gene TRBJ1-1; 8 bases fit TRBD1. CDR3 size: 21 residues. V lost 0 bases, J lost 0 bases, and 18 bases stayed unmatched. From germline, CDR1 is LGHNA and CDR2 YSLEER.